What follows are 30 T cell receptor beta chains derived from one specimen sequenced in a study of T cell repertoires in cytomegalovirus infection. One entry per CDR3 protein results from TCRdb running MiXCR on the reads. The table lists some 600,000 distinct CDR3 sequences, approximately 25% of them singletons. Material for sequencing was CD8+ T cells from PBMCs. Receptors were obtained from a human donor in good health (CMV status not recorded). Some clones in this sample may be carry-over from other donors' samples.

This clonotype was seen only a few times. The chain's CDR3 is CASSEWGYSSYEQYV. The CDR3 coding sequence is TGTGCCAGCAGTGAATGGGGGTACAGCTCCTACGAGCAGTACGTC. This chain connects TRBV6-1 to TRBJ2-7; D tentatively reads TRBD1 or TRBD2 (5 bases each). Germline CDR1 and CDR2: MNHNS and SASEGT. The V end was cut by 2 bases, the J end by 0 bases, with 11 bases between. The CDR3 covers 15 residues.

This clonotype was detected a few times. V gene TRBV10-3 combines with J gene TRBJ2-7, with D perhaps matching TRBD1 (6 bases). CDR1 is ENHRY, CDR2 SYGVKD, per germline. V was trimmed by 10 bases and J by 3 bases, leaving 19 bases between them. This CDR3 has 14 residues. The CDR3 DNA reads TGTGCCACCAGGGGAACTCATTCGGGCTACGAGCAGTACTTC. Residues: CATRGTHSGYEQYF.

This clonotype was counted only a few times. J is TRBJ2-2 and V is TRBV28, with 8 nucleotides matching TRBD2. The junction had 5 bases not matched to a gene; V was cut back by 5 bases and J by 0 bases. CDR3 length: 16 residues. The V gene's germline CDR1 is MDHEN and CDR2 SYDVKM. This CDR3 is CASSRELAANTGELFF. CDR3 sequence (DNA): TGTGCCAGCAGTCGTGAACTAGCGGCGAACACCGGGGAGCTGTTTTTT.

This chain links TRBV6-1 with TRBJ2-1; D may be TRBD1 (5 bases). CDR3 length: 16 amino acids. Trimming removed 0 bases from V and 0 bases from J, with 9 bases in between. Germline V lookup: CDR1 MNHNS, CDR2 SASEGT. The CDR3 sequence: CASSEADSFSYNEQFF. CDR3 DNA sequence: TGTGCCAGCAGTGAAGCCGACAGCTTCTCCTACAATGAGCAGTTCTTC.

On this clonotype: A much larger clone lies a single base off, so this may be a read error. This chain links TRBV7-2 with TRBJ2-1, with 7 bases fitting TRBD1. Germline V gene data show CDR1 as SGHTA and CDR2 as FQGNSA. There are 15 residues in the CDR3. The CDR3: CVSSRVPTGTNEQFF. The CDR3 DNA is TGTGTCAGCAGCCGGGTTCCGACAGGGACCAATGAGCAGTTCTTC.

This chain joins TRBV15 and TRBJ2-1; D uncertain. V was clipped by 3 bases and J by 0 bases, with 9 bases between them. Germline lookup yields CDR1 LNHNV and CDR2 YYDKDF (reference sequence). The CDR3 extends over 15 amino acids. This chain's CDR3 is CATSRYGTSYNEQFF. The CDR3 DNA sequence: TGTGCCACCAGCAGGTACGGCACCTCCTACAATGAGCAGTTCTTC. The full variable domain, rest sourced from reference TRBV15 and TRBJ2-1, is DAMVIQNPRYQVTQFGKPVTLSCSQTLNHNVMYWYQQKSSQAPKLLFHYYDKDFNNEADTPDNFQSRRPNTSFCFLDIRSPGLGDTAMYLCATSRYGTSYNEQFFGPGTRLTVL.

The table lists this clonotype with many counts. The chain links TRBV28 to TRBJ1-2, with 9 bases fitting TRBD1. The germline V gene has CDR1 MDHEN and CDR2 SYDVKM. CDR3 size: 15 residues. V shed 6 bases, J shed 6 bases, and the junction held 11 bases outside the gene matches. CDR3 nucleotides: TGTGCCAGCAGCCCACCCGGACAGGGGTATAATGGCTACACCTTC. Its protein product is CASSPPGQGYNGYTF.

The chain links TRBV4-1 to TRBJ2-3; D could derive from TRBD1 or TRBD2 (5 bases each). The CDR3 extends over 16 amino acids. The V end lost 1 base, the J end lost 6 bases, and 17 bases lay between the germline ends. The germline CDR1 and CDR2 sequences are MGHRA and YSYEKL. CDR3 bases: TGCGCCAGCAGCCAAGTTCGGGACCACCTAAGGGATACGCAGTATTTT. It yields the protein CASSQVRDHLRDTQYF.

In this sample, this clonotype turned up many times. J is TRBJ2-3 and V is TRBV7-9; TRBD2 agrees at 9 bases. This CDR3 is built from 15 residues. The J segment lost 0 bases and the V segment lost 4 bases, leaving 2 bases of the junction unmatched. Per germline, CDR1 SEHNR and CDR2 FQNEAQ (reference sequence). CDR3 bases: TGTGCCAGCAGCTCAAGCGGGGGGAGCACAGATACGCAGTATTTT. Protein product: CASSSSGGSTDTQYF.

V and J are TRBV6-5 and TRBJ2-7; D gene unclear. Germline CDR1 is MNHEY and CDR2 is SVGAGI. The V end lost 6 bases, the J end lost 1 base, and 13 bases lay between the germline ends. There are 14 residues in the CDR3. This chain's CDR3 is CASRTGFGSYEQYF. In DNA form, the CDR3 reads TGTGCCAGCAGGACCGGATTCGGTTCCTACGAGCAGTACTTC.

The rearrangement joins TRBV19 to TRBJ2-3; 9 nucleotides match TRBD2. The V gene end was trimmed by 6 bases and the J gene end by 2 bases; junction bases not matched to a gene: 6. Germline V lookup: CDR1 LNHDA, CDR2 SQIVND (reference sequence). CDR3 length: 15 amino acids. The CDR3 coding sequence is TGTGCCAGTAGAGCGGGACTAGCATCCACAGATACGCAGTATTTT. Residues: CASRAGLASTDTQYF.

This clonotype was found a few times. Here the CDR3 DNA reads TGCGCCAGCAGCCAAGTCCGGCTCTCCTACAATGAGCAGTTCTTC. This translates into CASSQVRLSYNEQFF. V is TRBV4-3 and J is TRBJ2-1; D unclear. Germline CDR1 is LGHNA and CDR2 is YSLEER. The CDR3 runs 15 residues. V was pared by 1 base and J by 0 bases, with 7 bases between.

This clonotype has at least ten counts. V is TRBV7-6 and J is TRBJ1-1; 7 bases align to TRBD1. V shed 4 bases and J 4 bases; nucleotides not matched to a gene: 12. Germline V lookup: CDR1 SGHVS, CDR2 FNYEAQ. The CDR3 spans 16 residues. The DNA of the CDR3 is TGTGCCAGCAGCTCCCTTCCGAGGGGGCCTGGCACTGAAGCTTTCTTT. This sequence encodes CASSSLPRGPGTEAFF.

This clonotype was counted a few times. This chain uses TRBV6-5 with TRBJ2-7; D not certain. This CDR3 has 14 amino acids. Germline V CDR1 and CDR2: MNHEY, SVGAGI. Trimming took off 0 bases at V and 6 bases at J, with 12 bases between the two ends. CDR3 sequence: CASSYSSEFGEQYF. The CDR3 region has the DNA TGTGCCAGCAGTTACTCGTCGGAGTTTGGCGAGCAGTACTTC.

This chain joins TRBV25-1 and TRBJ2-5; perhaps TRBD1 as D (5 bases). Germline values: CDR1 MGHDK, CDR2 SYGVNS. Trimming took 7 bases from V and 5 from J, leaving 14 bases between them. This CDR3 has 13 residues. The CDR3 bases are TGTGCCAGCACCAGTACAGGCGACGAGACCCAGTACTTC. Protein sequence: CASTSTGDETQYF.

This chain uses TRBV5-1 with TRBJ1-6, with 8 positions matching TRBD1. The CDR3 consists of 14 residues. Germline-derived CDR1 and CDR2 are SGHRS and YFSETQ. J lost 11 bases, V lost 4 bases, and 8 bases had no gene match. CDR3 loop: CASSGGQGSTPLHF. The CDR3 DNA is TGCGCCAGCAGCGGCGGACAGGGATCAACACCCCTCCACTTT.

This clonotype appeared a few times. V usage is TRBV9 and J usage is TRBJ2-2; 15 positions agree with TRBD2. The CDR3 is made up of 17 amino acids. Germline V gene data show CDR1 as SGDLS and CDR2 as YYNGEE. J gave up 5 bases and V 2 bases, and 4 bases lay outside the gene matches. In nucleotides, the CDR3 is TGTGCCAGCAGCGTCGGGACTAGCGGGGGGAGGACCGGGGAGCTGTTTTTT. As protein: CASSVGTSGGRTGELFF.

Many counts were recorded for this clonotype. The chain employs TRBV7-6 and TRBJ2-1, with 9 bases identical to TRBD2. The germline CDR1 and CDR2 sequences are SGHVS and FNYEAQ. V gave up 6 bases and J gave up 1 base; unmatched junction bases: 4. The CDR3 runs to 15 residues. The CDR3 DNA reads TGTGCCAGCAGAGTGACTAGCGGTTCCTACAATGAGCAGTTCTTC. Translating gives CASRVTSGSYNEQFF.

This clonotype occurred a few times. This CDR3 is CASSAGTSGANVLTF. In DNA, the CDR3 is TGTGCCAGCAGCGCCGGAACCTCTGGGGCCAACGTCCTGACTTTC. The chain recombines TRBV9 with TRBJ2-6; the D is unclear. The germline V and J ends were trimmed by 3 bases and 0 bases, with 7 bases remaining between them. Per germline, CDR1 SGDLS and CDR2 YYNGEE. The CDR3 runs to 15 residues.

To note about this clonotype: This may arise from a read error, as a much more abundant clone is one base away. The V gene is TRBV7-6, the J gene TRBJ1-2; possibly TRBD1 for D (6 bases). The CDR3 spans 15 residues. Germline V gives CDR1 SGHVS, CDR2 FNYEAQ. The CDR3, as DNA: TGTGCCGGCAGCGAAGGACCCGGACAGCACTATGGCTACACCTTC. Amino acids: CAGSEGPGQHYGYTF.

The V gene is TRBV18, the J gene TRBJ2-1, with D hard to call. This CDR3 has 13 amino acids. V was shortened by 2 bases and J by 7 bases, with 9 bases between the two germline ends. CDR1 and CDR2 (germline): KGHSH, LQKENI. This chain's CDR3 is CASSPGQLNEQFF. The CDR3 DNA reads TGTGCCAGCTCACCAGGGCAGCTTAATGAGCAGTTCTTC.

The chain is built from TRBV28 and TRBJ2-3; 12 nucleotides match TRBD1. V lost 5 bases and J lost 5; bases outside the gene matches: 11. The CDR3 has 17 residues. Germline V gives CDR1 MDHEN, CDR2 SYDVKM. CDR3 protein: CASSLHPGQGAGDTQYF. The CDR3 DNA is TGTGCCAGCAGTCTCCACCCGGGACAGGGGGCAGGAGATACGCAGTATTTT.

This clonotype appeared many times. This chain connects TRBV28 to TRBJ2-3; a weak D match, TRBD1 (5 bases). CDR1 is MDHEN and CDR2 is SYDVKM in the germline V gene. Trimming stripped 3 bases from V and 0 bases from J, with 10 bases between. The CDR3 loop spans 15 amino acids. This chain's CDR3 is CASSLESGSTDTQYF. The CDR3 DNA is TGTGCCAGCAGTTTGGAATCAGGGAGCACAGATACGCAGTATTTT.

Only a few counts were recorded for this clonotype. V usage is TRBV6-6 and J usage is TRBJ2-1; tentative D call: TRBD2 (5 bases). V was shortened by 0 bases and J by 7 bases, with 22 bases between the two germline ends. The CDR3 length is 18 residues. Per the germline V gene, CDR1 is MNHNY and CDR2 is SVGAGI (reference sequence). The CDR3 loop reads CASSYSIGRTPRMNEQFF. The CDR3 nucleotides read TGTGCCAGCAGTTACTCGATCGGTCGGACTCCCCGGATGAATGAGCAGTTCTTC.

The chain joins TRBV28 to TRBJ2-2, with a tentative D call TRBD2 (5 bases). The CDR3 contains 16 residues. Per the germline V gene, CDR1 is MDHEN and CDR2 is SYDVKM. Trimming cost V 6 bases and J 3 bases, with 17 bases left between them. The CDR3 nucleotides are TGTGCCAGCAGCCTAGCAAGTACGGTATACACCGGGGAGCTGTTTTTT. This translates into CASSLASTVYTGELFF.

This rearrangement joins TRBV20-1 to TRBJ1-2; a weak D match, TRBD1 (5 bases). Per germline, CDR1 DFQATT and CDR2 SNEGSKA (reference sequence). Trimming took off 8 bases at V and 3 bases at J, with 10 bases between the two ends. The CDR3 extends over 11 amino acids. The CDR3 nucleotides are TGCAGTCCGGGGGGAGACTATGGCTACACCTTC. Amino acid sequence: CSPGGDYGYTF.

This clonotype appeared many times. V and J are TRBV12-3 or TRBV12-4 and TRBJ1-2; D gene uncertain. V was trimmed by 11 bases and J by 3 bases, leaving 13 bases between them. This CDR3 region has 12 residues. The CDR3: CASRAVDYGYTF. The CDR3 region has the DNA TGTGCCTCCCGGGCGGTTGACTATGGCTACACCTTC.

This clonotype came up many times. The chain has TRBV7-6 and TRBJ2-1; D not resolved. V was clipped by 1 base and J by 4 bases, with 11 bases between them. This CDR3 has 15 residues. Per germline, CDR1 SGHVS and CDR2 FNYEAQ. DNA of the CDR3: TGTGCCAGCAGCTTAGACTCTCAGAATTACAATGAGCAGTTCTTC. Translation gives CASSLDSQNYNEQFF.

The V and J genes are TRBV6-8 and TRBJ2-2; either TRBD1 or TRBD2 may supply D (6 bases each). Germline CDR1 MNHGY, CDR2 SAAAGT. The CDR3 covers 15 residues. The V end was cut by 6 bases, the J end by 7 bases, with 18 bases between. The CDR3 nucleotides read TGTGCCAGCAGGGAGGGCCAGGGGTGGAGCGGGGAGCTGTTTTTT. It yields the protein CASREGQGWSGELFF.

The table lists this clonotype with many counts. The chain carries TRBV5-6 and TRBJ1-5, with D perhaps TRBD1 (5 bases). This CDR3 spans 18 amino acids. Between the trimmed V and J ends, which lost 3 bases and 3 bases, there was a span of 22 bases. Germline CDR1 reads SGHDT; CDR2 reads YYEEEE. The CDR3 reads CASSYGGAAIPYNQPQHF. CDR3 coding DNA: TGTGCCAGCAGCTATGGCGGGGCAGCGATTCCATACAATCAGCCCCAGCATTTT.